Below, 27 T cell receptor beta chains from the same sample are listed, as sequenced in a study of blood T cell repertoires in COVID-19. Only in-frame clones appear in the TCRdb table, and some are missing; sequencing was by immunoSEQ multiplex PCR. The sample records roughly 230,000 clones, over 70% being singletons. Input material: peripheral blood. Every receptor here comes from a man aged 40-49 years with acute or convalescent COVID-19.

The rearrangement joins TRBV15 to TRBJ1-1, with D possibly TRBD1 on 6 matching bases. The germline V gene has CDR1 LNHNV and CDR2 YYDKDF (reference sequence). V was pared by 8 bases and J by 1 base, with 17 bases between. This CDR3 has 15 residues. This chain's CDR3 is CATCQRGARNTEAFF. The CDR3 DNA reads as TGTGCCACCTGCCAGCGGGGGGCGCGGAACACTGAAGCTTTCTTT.

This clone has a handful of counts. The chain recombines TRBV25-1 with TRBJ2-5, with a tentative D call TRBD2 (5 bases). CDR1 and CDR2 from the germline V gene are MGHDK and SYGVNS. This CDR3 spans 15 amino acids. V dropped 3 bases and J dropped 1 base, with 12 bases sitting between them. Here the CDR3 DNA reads TGTGCCAGCAGTGAGGACTGGACCTTCCAAGAGACCCAGTACTTC. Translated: CASSEDWTFQETQYF.

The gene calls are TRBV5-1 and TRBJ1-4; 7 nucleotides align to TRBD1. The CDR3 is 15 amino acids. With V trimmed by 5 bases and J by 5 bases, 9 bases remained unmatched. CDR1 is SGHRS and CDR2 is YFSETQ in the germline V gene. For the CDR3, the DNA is TGCGCCAGCAGGTCCAGGGGGTCCCTCAATGAAAAACTGTTTTTT. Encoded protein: CASRSRGSLNEKLFF. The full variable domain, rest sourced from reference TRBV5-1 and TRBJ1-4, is KAGVTQTPRYLIKTRGQQVTLSCSPISGHRSVSWYQQTPGQGLQFLFEYFSETQRNKGNFPGRFSGRQFSNSRSEMNVSTLELGDSALYLCASRSRGSLNEKLFFGSGTQLSVL.

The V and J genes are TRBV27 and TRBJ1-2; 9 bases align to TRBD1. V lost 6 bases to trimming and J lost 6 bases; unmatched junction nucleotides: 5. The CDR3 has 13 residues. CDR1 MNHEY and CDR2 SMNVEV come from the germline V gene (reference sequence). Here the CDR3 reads CASRQGAIDGYTF. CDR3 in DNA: TGTGCCAGCAGACAGGGGGCGATCGATGGCTACACCTTC.

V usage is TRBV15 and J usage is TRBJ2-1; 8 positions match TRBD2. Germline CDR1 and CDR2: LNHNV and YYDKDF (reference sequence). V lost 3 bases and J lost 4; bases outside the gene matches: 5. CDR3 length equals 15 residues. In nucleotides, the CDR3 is TGTGCCACCAGCAGGACTAGCGCGCTTTACAATGAGCAGTTCTTC. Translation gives CATSRTSALYNEQFF.

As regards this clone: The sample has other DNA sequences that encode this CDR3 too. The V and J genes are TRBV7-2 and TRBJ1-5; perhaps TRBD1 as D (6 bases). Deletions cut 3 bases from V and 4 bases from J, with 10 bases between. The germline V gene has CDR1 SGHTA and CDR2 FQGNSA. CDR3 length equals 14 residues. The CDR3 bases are TGTGCCAGCAGCTTGACAGGTAGTAATCAGCCCCAGCATTTT. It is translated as CASSLTGSNQPQHF.

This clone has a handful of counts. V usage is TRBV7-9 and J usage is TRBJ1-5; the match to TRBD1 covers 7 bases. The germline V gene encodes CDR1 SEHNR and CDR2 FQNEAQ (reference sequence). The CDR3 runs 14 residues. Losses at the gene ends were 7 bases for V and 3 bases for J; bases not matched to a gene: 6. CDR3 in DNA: TGTGCCAGCACAGGGACAGATTTCAATCAGCCCCAGCATTTT. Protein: CASTGTDFNQPQHF. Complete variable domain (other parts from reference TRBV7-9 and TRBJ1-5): DTGVSQNPRHKITKRGQNVTFRCDPISEHNRLYWYRQTLGQGPEFLTYFQNEAQLEKSRLLSDRFSAERPKGSFSTLEIQRTEQGDSAMYLCASTGTDFNQPQHFGDGTRLSIL.

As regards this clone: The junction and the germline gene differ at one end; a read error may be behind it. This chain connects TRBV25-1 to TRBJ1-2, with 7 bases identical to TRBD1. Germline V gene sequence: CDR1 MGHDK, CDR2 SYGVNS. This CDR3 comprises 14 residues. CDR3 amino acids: CASTESQTGHGYTF. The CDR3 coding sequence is TGTGCCAGCACTGAATCCCAGACAGGGCATGGCTACACCTTC.

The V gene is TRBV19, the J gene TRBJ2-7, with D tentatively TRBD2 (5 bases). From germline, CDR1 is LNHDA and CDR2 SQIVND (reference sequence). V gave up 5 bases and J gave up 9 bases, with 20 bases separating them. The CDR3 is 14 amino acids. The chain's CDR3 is CASSPRASPAGQYF. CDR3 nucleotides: TGTGCCAGTAGTCCGCGGGCAAGCCCCGCTGGGCAGTACTTC.

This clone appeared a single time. CDR3 coding DNA: TGTGCCAGCAGCTTAGGGACAGGGGATTCCTACGAGCAGTACTTC. Its translation is CASSLGTGDSYEQYF. The rearrangement joins TRBV7-2 to TRBJ2-7; 9 nucleotides align to TRBD1. Trimming removed 1 base from V and 1 base from J; junction bases left unmatched: 2. The CDR3 is made up of 15 amino acids. Germline V gene lookup returns CDR1 SGHTA and CDR2 FQGNSA.

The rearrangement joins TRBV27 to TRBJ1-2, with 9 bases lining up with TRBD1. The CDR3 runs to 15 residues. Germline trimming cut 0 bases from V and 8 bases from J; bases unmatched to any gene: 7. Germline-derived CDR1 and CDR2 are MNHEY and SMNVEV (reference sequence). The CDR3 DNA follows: TGTGCCAGCAGTTTATCCCCACAGGGGGCTGGGGGCTACACCTTC. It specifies CASSLSPQGAGGYTF.

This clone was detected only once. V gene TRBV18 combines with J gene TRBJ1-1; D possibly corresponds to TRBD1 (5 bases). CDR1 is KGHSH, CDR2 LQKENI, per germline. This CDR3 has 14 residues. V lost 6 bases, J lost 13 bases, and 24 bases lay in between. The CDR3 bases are TGTGCCAGCTCCCGGGAGGGGCAGGGCGAAGGGGTTTTCTTT. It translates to CASSREGQGEGVFF.

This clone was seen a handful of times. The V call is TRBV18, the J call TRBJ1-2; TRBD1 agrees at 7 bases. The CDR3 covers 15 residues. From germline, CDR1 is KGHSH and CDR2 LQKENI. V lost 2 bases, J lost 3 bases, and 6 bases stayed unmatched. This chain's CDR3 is CASSPGGGAYYGYTF. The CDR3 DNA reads TGTGCCAGCTCACCAGGAGGGGGCGCGTACTATGGCTACACCTTC.

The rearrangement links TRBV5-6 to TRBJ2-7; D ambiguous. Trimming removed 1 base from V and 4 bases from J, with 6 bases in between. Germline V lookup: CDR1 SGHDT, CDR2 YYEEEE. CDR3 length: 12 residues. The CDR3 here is CASSLFRYEQYF. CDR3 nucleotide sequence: TGTGCCAGCAGCTTGTTCAGGTACGAGCAGTACTTC.

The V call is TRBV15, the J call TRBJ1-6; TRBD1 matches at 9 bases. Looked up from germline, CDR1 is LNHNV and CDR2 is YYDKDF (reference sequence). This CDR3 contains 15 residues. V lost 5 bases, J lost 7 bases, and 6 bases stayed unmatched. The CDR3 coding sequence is TGTGCCACCAGCCCCCGGGACAGGGAAAATTCACCCCTCCACTTT. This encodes CATSPRDRENSPLHF.

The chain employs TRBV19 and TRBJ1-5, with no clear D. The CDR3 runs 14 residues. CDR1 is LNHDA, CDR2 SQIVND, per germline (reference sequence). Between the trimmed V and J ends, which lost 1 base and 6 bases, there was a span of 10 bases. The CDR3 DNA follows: TGTGCCAGTAGTATAGGGGTTCGGGGTCAGCCCCAGCATTTT. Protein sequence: CASSIGVRGQPQHF.

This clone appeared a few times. The CDR3 here is CASSDPTSGRPRVADTQYF. The CDR3 coding sequence is TGTGCCAGCAGCGACCCGACTAGCGGGAGGCCCCGTGTAGCAGATACGCAGTATTTT. The V and J genes are TRBV7-9 and TRBJ2-3, with 13 bases aligning to TRBD2. J lost 4 bases, V lost 5 bases, and 15 bases had no gene match. This CDR3 spans 19 amino acids. The V gene's germline CDR1 is SEHNR and CDR2 FQNEAQ (reference sequence).

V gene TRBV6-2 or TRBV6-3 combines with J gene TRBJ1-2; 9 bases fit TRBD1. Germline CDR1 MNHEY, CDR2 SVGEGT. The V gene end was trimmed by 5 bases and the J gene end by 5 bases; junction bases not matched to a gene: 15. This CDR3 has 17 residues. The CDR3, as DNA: TGTGCCAGCAGTCCCACGCCGGGACAGGGCTTGCAATATGGCTACACCTTC. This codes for CASSPTPGQGLQYGYTF.

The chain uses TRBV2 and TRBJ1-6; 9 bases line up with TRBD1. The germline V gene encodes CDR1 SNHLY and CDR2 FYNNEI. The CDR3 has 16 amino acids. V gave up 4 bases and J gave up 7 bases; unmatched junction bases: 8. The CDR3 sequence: CASSAYIGQGNSPLHF. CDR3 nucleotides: TGTGCCAGCAGTGCGTATATTGGACAGGGGAATTCACCCCTCCACTTT.

In DNA, the CDR3 is TGTGCCAGCAGTGTGGAACAGTCCCATAATTCACCCCTCCACTTT. Translated, it gives CASSVEQSHNSPLHF. The rearrangement uses TRBV2 and TRBJ1-6; D unresolved. V lost 4 bases and J 5 bases, leaving 12 bases between the germline ends. Germline V gene data show CDR1 as SNHLY and CDR2 as FYNNEI. The CDR3 consists of 15 residues.

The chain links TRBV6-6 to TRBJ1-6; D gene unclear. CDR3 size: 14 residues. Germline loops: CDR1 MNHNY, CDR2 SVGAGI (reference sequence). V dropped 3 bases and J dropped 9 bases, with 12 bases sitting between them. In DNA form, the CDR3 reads TGTGCCAGCAGTTATATGTTATCGGGTTCACCCCTCCACTTT. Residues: CASSYMLSGSPLHF.

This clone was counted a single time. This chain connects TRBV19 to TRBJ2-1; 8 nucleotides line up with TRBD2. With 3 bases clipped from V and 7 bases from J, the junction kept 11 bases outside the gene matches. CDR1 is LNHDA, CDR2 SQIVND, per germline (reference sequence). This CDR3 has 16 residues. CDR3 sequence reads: CASSMVGGRFLNEQFF. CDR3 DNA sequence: TGTGCCAGTAGTATGGTCGGCGGGAGGTTCTTGAATGAGCAGTTCTTC.

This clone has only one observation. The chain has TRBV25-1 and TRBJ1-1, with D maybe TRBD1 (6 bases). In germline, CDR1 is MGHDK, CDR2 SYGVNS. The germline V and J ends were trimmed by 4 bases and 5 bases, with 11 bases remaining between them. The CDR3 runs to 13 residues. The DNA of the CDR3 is TGTGCCAGCAGTGTAGGGGGAGTTACTGAAGCTTTCTTT. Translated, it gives CASSVGGVTEAFF.

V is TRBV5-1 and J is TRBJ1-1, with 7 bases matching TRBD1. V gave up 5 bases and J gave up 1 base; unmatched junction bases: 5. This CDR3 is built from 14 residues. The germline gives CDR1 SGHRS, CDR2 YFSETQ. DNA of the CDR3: TGCGCCAGCAGGACCGGACAGGAGAACACTGAAGCTTTCTTT. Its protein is CASRTGQENTEAFF.

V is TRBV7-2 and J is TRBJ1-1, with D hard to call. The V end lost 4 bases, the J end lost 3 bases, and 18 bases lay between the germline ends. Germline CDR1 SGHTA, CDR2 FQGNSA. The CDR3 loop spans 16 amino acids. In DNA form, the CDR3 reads TGTGCCAGCAGCTCACGCCCTTCACGCGGGGACACTGAAGCTTTCTTT. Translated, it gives CASSSRPSRGDTEAFF.

The CDR3 spells CASSQAPYWDRGYEQYF. The CDR3 DNA is TGCGCCAGCAGCCAAGCCCCATATTGGGACAGGGGCTACGAGCAGTACTTC. The chain has TRBV4-1 and TRBJ2-7; TRBD1 aligns across 10 bases. CDR1 is MGHRA, CDR2 YSYEKL, per germline. The CDR3 consists of 17 residues. V gave up 1 base and J gave up 3 bases; unmatched junction bases: 9.

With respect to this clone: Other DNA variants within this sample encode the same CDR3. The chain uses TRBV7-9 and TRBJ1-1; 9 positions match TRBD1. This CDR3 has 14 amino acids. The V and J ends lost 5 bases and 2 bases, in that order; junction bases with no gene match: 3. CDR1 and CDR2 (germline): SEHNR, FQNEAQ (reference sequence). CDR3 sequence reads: CASSVGQGNTEAFF. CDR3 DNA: TGTGCCAGCAGCGTGGGACAGGGAAACACTGAAGCTTTCTTT.